This is a list of T cell receptor beta chains from one sample in a study of OX40 agonist ivuxolimab in advanced cancers. Generated by immunoSEQ multiplex PCR, the TCRdb table keeps only in-frame clones and is missing some. The sample records about 14,000 clones, roughly 92% being singletons. The input for sequencing was CD4+ or CD8+ T cells sorted from blood, taken in a trial of the OX40 agonist ivuxolimab. These receptor sequences come from an adult with an advanced solid tumor such as melanoma, head and neck, liver or kidney cancer. CDR3s include the opening cysteine and the closing phenylalanine or tryptophan. D genes are given only for firm matches. Expanded clones are given a class, and other clones once, few, many or no size at all.

j_gene | d_gene | abundance | v_gene | CDR3aa | CDR3nt
TRBJ2-7 | TRBD2 | few | TRBV4-1 | CASSQGPAGDPQYF | TGCGCCAGCAGCCAAGGGCCAGCGGGAGACCCTCAGTACTTC
TRBJ2-7 | - | - | TRBV5-1 | CASSLETQGLTHYEQYF | TGCGCCAGCAGCTTGGAGACCCAGGGTCTTACCCACTACGAGCAGTACTTC
TRBJ2-7 | TRBD2 | - | TRBV4-3 | CASSQDLYMSSGNLQQYF | TGCGCCAGCAGCCAAGATCTTTATATGTCTAGCGGCAACTTACAGCAGTACTTC
TRBJ2-7 | - | - | TRBV11-2 | CASSGGHPAEQYF | TGTGCCAGCAGCGGCGGACACCCAGCCGAGCAGTACTTC
TRBJ2-7 | - | - | TRBV6-6 | CASSYPSSYEQYF | TGTGCCAGCAGTTACCCGTCCTCCTACGAGCAGTACTTC
TRBJ1-1 | - | - | TRBV7-9 | CASSFADGGTEAFF | TGTGCCAGCAGCTTTGCGGATGGGGGCACTGAAGCTTTCTTT
TRBJ1-1 | TRBD1 | - | TRBV4-2 | CASSLTTGADEAFF | TGTGCCAGCAGCCTAACGACAGGGGCTGATGAAGCTTTCTTT
TRBJ1-3 | - | - | TRBV9 | CASSDHRETLGNTIYF | TGTGCCAGCAGCGACCACAGGGAAACGCTAGGAAACACCATATATTTT
TRBJ2-7 | - | - | TRBV9 | CASSVDPDYEQYF | TGTGCCAGCAGCGTAGACCCAGACTACGAGCAGTACTTC
TRBJ1-2 | - | - | TRBV28 | CASSFRGHGHYGYTF | TGTGCCAGCAGTTTCCGGGGTCACGGGCACTATGGCTACACCTTC
TRBJ2-4 | - | - | TRBV15 | CATSRGVAKNIQYF | TGTGCCACCAGCAGGGGAGTAGCCAAAAACATTCAGTACTTC
TRBJ1-1 | - | - | TRBV7-8 | CASSLVPSPGAEAFF | TGTGCCAGCAGCTTAGTACCCTCCCCGGGGGCTGAAGCTTTCTTT
TRBJ1-2 | TRBD1 | once | TRBV28 | CASSLGTGGADGYTF | TGTGCCAGCAGTTTGGGGACAGGGGGCGCGGATGGCTACACCTTC
TRBJ1-1 | - | once | TRBV28 | CASRERTSLGAFF | TGTGCCAGCAGGGAACGGACCTCGCTAGGAGCTTTCTTT
TRBJ2-5 | - | - | TRBV11-3 | CASSLRVGAEETQYF | TGTGCCAGCAGCTTAAGGGTAGGAGCGGAAGAGACCCAGTACTTC
TRBJ2-3 | - | - | TRBV25-1 | CASSEYNAADTQYF | TGTGCCAGCAGTGAATATAATGCAGCAGATACGCAGTATTTT
TRBJ2-1 | TRBD2 | - | TRBV15 | CATSRRVQAGRNEQFF | TGTGCCACCAGCAGAAGAGTTCAAGCGGGAAGAAATGAGCAGTTCTTC
TRBJ2-7 | TRBD1 | - | TRBV10-1 | CASSDGTGFYEQYF | TGCGCCAGCAGTGATGGGACAGGGTTCTACGAGCAGTACTTC
TRBJ2-7 | TRBD1 | - | TRBV27 | CASSLSSRQGLGEQYF | TGTGCCAGCAGTTTATCGTCGCGACAGGGGTTAGGCGAGCAGTACTTC
TRBJ1-2 | TRBD1 | few | TRBV4-3 | CASSQDRGGYGYTF | TGCGCCAGCAGCCAAGACAGGGGGGGGTATGGCTACACCTTC
TRBJ2-3 | TRBD2 | - | TRBV29-1 | CSVVRLARTDTQYF | TGCAGCGTGGTCCGACTAGCGAGAACAGATACGCAGTATTTT
TRBJ2-7 | TRBD1 | - | TRBV7-6 | CASSSRRTGEEQYF | TGTGCCAGCAGCTCCCGCAGGACAGGGGAAGAGCAGTACTTC
TRBJ1-1 | - | - | TRBV10-2 | CASSDWEGQAEAFF | TGCGCCAGCAGTGATTGGGAGGGTCAGGCTGAAGCTTTCTTT
TRBJ2-3 | - | - | TRBV15 | CATSRISDTQYF | TGTGCCACCAGCAGGATTTCAGATACGCAGTATTTT
TRBJ2-4 | - | - | TRBV7-9 | CASTPLSAKNIQYF | TGTGCCAGCACTCCTCTCTCCGCCAAAAACATTCAGTACTTC
TRBJ2-2 | - | - | TRBV19 | CAIRTPNTGELFF | TGTGCCATCCGGACACCAAACACCGGGGAGCTGTTTTTT
TRBJ1-6 | - | once | TRBV6-5 | CASSVGSYNSPLHF | TGTGCCAGCAGTGTGGGAAGCTATAATTCACCCCTCCACTTT
TRBJ1-1 | - | - | TRBV21-1 | CASSLIWLWDREFVTEAFF | TGTGCCAGCAGCCTGATATGGCTATGGGACAGGGAGTTCGTTACTGAAGCTTTCTTT
TRBJ2-3 | - | - | TRBV5-5 | CASSFTDTQYF | TGTGCCAGCAGCTTCACAGATACGCAGTATTTT
TRBJ2-1 | TRBD2 | - | TRBV19 | CASLAVAGAHSSSYNEQFF | TGTGCCAGTTTAGCGGTGGCGGGAGCCCACTCGAGCTCCTACAATGAGCAGTTCTTC
TRBJ2-7 | - | - | TRBV27 | CASSLTGQEQYF | TGTGCCAGCAGTTTAACAGGACAGGAGCAGTACTTC
TRBJ2-3 | - | - | TRBV19 | CASSILGGSDTQYF | TGTGCCAGTAGTATCTTGGGGGGCTCAGATACGCAGTATTTT
TRBJ2-7 | - | - | TRBV7-9 | CASSLDLGNAYEQYF | TGTGCCAGCAGCTTAGACTTGGGGAATGCTTACGAGCAGTACTTC
TRBJ2-2 | TRBD1 | few | TRBV27 | CASSLGTGNTGELFF | TGTGCCAGCAGCTTGGGGACAGGGAACACCGGGGAGCTGTTTTTT
TRBJ2-7 | - | - | TRBV25-1 | CASSELNGEQYF | TGTGCCAGCAGTGAATTGAATGGAGAGCAGTACTTC